Each of the 31 T cell receptor beta chains below was sequenced from the same sample in a study of shared clonotypes between healthy human individuals. Produced via immunoSEQ multiplex PCR; TCRdb's table is partial and in-frame only. The sample gives approximately 2.5 million clones, 90% to 95% of which show up once; around 0.14% is in the top ten. The sample comprised naive CD4+ T cells sorted from blood. The subset here: CD45RA+ positively selected. All receptors derive from a man between 18 and 35 years old in good health.

The genes are TRBV27 and TRBJ2-5; 13 bases align to TRBD2. V was pared by 6 bases and J by 4 bases, with 5 bases of the junction left unmatched. The CDR3 loop spans 15 amino acids. The germline CDR1 and CDR2 sequences are MNHEY and SMNVEV (reference sequence). CDR3 amino acids: CASSPRLAGGETQYF. The CDR3 DNA is TGTGCCAGCAGCCCCCGACTAGCGGGAGGAGAGACCCAGTACTTC.

This clone was seen only a few times. The chain carries TRBV9 and TRBJ1-1; the D gene is possibly TRBD1 (6 bases). V lost 4 bases, J lost 4 bases, and 11 bases lay in between. The CDR3 contains 13 residues. Germline V gene data show CDR1 as SGDLS and CDR2 as YYNGEE. The chain's CDR3 is CASSTGIGTEAFF. The DNA of the CDR3 is TGTGCCAGCAGCACAGGGATTGGCACTGAAGCTTTCTTT. Drawing the rest from reference TRBV9 and TRBJ1-1, the complete variable domain is DSGVTQTPKHLITATGQRVTLRCSPRSGDLSVYWYQQSLDQGLQFLIQYYNGEERAKGNILERFSAQQFPDLHSELNLSSLELGDSALYFCASSTGIGTEAFFGQGTRLTVV.

The genes are TRBV6-1 and TRBJ2-1, with 7 bases lining up with TRBD2. The CDR3 contains 15 residues. With 0 bases clipped from V and 7 bases from J, the junction kept 6 bases outside the gene matches. Germline V gene sequence: CDR1 MNHNS, CDR2 SASEGT. The CDR3 DNA follows: TGTGCCAGCAGTGAAGCTGCTAGCGGCGCGAATGAGCAGTTCTTC. This gives the protein CASSEAASGANEQFF.

V gene TRBV7-6 combines with J gene TRBJ2-1; 8 bases agree with TRBD2. Germline CDR1 SGHVS, CDR2 FNYEAQ. Trimming removed 6 bases from V and 2 bases from J; junction bases left unmatched: 6. The CDR3 covers 15 residues. The CDR3, as DNA: TGTGCCAGCAGTCAAAGCGGGAGCACCTACAATGAGCAGTTCTTC. It yields the protein CASSQSGSTYNEQFF. The full variable domain, completed using reference TRBV7-6 and TRBJ2-1, is GAGVSQSPRYKVTKRGQDVALRCDPISGHVSLYWYRQALGQGPEFLTYFNYEAQQDKSGLPNDRFSAERPEGSISTLTIQRTEQRDSAMYRCASSQSGSTYNEQFFGPGTRLTVL.

The gene calls are TRBV10-3 and TRBJ2-3; 13 nucleotides line up with TRBD2. Looked up from germline, CDR1 is ENHRY and CDR2 is SYGVKD. J was trimmed by 1 base and V by 7 bases; bases with no gene match: 2. The CDR3 totals 15 residues. The CDR3 spells CAITGLAGGTDTQYF. The CDR3 nucleotides are TGTGCCATCACCGGACTAGCGGGGGGCACAGATACGCAGTATTTT.

As for this clone: A read error may account for a junction end that differs from germline. This chain connects TRBV5-5 to TRBJ2-6; D is unresolved. This CDR3 is built from 16 residues. Germline V gene sequence: CDR1 SGHKS, CDR2 YYEKEE (reference sequence). This CDR3 is CASTLMAPSGANVLTF. The CDR3 bases are TGTGCCAGCACCTTGATGGCCCCCTCTGGGGCCAACGTCCTGACTTTC.

Comment on this clone: The sample carries other DNA sequences with the same CDR3. The chain links TRBV14 to TRBJ2-7, with 9 bases that match TRBD1. Germline V CDR1 and CDR2: SGHDN, FVKESK. Unmatched junction bases numbered 6, after V lost 8 bases and J lost 4 bases. The CDR3 length is 13 residues. CDR3 nucleotides: TGTGCCAGCCGCCGGACAGGGGTTTACGAGCAGTACTTC. It codes for CASRRTGVYEQYF.

The V gene is TRBV19, the J gene TRBJ1-1, with D unresolved. CDR1 LNHDA and CDR2 SQIVND come from the germline V gene (reference sequence). This CDR3 is built from 14 residues. Trimming removed 6 bases from V and 1 base from J, with 12 bases in between. In nucleotides, the CDR3 is TGTGCCAGTAGCATGCTGGGCCGGAACACTGAAGCTTTCTTT. Amino acid sequence: CASSMLGRNTEAFF.

This rearrangement joins TRBV28 to TRBJ2-7, with D uncertain. The length of the CDR3 is 13 residues. The V gene lost 7 bases and the J gene lost 4 bases, with 14 bases spanning the gap. Per the germline V gene, CDR1 is MDHEN and CDR2 is SYDVKM. CDR3 bases: TGTGCCAGCATCCCGAGTGACCGGTACGAGCAGTACTTC. Encoded protein: CASIPSDRYEQYF.

In the case of this clone: Other DNA sequences of this sample code for an identical CDR3. The chain recombines TRBV5-4 with TRBJ2-5, with D unclear. The V gene's germline CDR1 is SGHNT and CDR2 YYREEE (reference sequence). Trimming took off 0 bases at V and 1 base at J, with 7 bases between the two ends. The CDR3 extends over 14 amino acids. In DNA form, the CDR3 reads TGTGCCAGCAGCTTGGGACTCACCCAAGAGACCCAGTACTTC. Amino acids: CASSLGLTQETQYF.

The chain employs TRBV5-1 and TRBJ2-3; 9 bases match TRBD2. The germline gives CDR1 SGHRS, CDR2 YFSETQ. CDR3 length: 16 amino acids. After removal of 0 bases from V and 2 bases from J, the junction contained 4 bases not matched to a gene. CDR3 sequence (DNA): TGCGCCAGCAGCTTGGCCGCGGGGGGGCACACAGATACGCAGTATTTT. This codes for CASSLAAGGHTDTQYF. Full variable domain (rest looked up from reference TRBV5-1 and TRBJ2-3): KAGVTQTPRYLIKTRGQQVTLSCSPISGHRSVSWYQQTPGQGLQFLFEYFSETQRNKGNFPGRFSGRQFSNSRSEMNVSTLELGDSALYLCASSLAAGGHTDTQYFGPGTRLTVL.

This sequence joins TRBV19 and TRBJ1-5; possibly TRBD1 for D (5 bases). This CDR3 is built from 13 residues. Germline loops: CDR1 LNHDA, CDR2 SQIVND (reference sequence). V was cut by 10 bases and J by 10 bases, with 20 bases left in between. CDR3 in DNA: TGTGCCACTTCGACGGGGCCGGGAGAACCCCAGCATTTT. Protein sequence: CATSTGPGEPQHF.

The J gene is TRBJ1-6, the V gene TRBV2; 7 bases map to TRBD1. With 10 bases clipped from V and 7 bases from J, the junction kept 10 bases outside the gene matches. The CDR3 runs to 14 residues. Germline V gene lookup returns CDR1 SNHLY and CDR2 FYNNEI. CDR3 sequence reads: CATNLKGGNSPLHF. In nucleotides, the CDR3 is TGTGCCACCAATCTTAAAGGGGGCAATTCACCCCTCCACTTT. The complete variable domain, with remaining parts taken from reference TRBV2 and TRBJ1-6, reads EPEVTQTPSHQVTQMGQEVILRCVPISNHLYFYWYRQILGQKVEFLVSFYNNEISEKSEIFDDQFSVERPDGSNFTLKIRSTKLEDSAMYFCATNLKGGNSPLHFGNGTRLTVT.

This chain joins TRBV2 and TRBJ2-3; D is perhaps TRBD2 (5 bases). The germline gives CDR1 SNHLY, CDR2 FYNNEI. The V gene lost 10 bases and the J gene lost 6 bases, with 14 bases spanning the gap. CDR3 length equals 12 residues. The DNA of the CDR3 is TGTGCCACCGCGGGTGACGCGGATACGCAGTATTTT. Translating it yields CATAGDADTQYF.

The gene calls are TRBV7-2 and TRBJ2-3, with 11 bases lining up with TRBD2. J gave up 2 bases and V 0 bases, and 4 bases lay outside the gene matches. Germline-derived CDR1 and CDR2 are SGHTA and FQGNSA. The length of the CDR3 is 17 residues. The CDR3 loop is CASSLATSGAFTDTQYF. The CDR3 DNA follows: TGTGCCAGCAGCTTAGCGACTAGCGGGGCGTTCACAGATACGCAGTATTTT.

V usage is TRBV5-1 and J usage is TRBJ2-7; tentative D call: TRBD1 (5 bases). The CDR3 runs 14 residues. Trimming removed 3 bases at V and 0 bases at J, with 10 bases between. Germline values: CDR1 SGHRS, CDR2 YFSETQ. CDR3 amino acids: CASSSDTTSYEQYF. The CDR3 nucleotides are TGCGCCAGCAGCTCGGACACCACCTCCTACGAGCAGTACTTC. Full variable domain (outside the CDR3, taken from reference TRBV5-1 and TRBJ2-7): KAGVTQTPRYLIKTRGQQVTLSCSPISGHRSVSWYQQTPGQGLQFLFEYFSETQRNKGNFPGRFSGRQFSNSRSEMNVSTLELGDSALYLCASSSDTTSYEQYFGPGTRLTVT.

In nucleotides, the CDR3 is TGTGCCAGCAGCAAAGGGACAGCAAATTACAATGAGCAGTTCTTC. Protein sequence: CASSKGTANYNEQFF. The J gene is TRBJ2-1, the V gene TRBV9, with TRBD1 identical over 7 bases. Germline values: CDR1 SGDLS, CDR2 YYNGEE. Trimming cost V 4 bases and J 4 bases; bases outside gene matches: 8. The CDR3 runs 15 residues. Full variable domain (missing parts from reference TRBV9 and TRBJ2-1): DSGVTQTPKHLITATGQRVTLRCSPRSGDLSVYWYQQSLDQGLQFLIQYYNGEERAKGNILERFSAQQFPDLHSELNLSSLELGDSALYFCASSKGTANYNEQFFGPGTRLTVL.

The V call is TRBV5-4, the J call TRBJ2-5; TRBD1 agrees at 9 bases. Germline loops: CDR1 SGHNT, CDR2 YYREEE (reference sequence). The J segment lost 2 bases and the V segment lost 0 bases, leaving 5 bases of the junction unmatched. The CDR3 sequence is 16 residues long. The CDR3 spells CASSLGPGQGQETQYF. The DNA of the CDR3 is TGTGCCAGCAGCTTGGGCCCGGGACAGGGTCAAGAGACCCAGTACTTC.

The CDR3 protein is CASSYSNDISKGYTF. The DNA for the CDR3 is TGTGCCAGCAGTTACTCGAACGACATATCGAAGGGCTACACCTTC. This sequence joins TRBV6-5 and TRBJ1-2; D call uncertain. V was trimmed by 0 bases and J by 8 bases, leaving 16 bases between them. Germline CDR1 is MNHEY and CDR2 is SVGAGI. There are 15 residues in the CDR3.

This rearrangement joins TRBV7-6 to TRBJ2-5; 9 bases are a match to TRBD2. V trimming: 4 bases; J trimming: 9 bases; junction bases outside the gene matches: 6. Germline V gene data show CDR1 as SGHVS and CDR2 as FNYEAQ. The CDR3 has 13 residues. CDR3 nucleotides: TGTGCCAGCAGCTCGCGGGTAGCGGGGGCCCAGTACTTC. As protein: CASSSRVAGAQYF.

The chain couples TRBV5-1 to TRBJ2-2, with D possibly being TRBD2 (6 bases). Trimming took off 7 bases at V and 5 bases at J, with 15 bases between the two ends. The germline V gene has CDR1 SGHRS and CDR2 YFSETQ. CDR3 length: 14 residues. CDR3 protein: CASGYSGTTGELFF. The CDR3 bases are TGCGCCAGCGGGTATAGCGGTACAACCGGGGAGCTGTTTTTT.

This chain joins TRBV11-2 and TRBJ2-5, with D tentatively TRBD2 (6 bases). Near its end, the DNA agrees better with TRBJ2-7, so the J call may be wrong. The germline V gene encodes CDR1 SGHAT and CDR2 FQNNGV. The CDR3 covers 19 residues. The CDR3 spells CASSLAHLRGDDQFYEQYF. In DNA form, the CDR3 reads TGTGCCAGCAGCTTAGCCCATCTGCGGGGTGATGATCAATTCTACGAGCAGTACTTC.

The chain couples TRBV25-1 to TRBJ1-4; D not resolved. Between the trimmed V and J ends, which lost 2 bases and 8 bases, there was a span of 9 bases. The germline V gene has CDR1 MGHDK and CDR2 SYGVNS. This CDR3 comprises 13 residues. CDR3 DNA sequence: TGTGCCAGCAGTGAAAGGAGTAGGGAAAAACTGTTTTTT. Protein sequence: CASSERSREKLFF.

This chain uses TRBV19 with TRBJ2-7; 7 bases align to TRBD2. With V trimmed by 4 bases and J by 7 bases, 13 bases remained unmatched. Germline values: CDR1 LNHDA, CDR2 SQIVND (reference sequence). This CDR3 is 15 amino acids long. The DNA of the CDR3 is TGTGCCAGTAGTACCAGCGGGAATCGGTTGGGGGAGCAGTACTTC. This translates into CASSTSGNRLGEQYF. Based on the CDR3 plus reference TRBV19 and TRBJ2-7, the full variable domain is DGGITQSPKYLFRKEGQNVTLSCEQNLNHDAMYWYRQDPGQGLRLIYYSQIVNDFQKGDIAEGYSVSREKKESFPLTVTSAQKNPTAFYLCASSTSGNRLGEQYFGPGTRLTVT.

This CDR3 is CASSASAGVLDTQYF. The CDR3, as DNA: TGTGCCAGCAGCGCGTCCGCGGGAGTACTAGATACGCAGTATTTT. This sequence joins TRBV7-2 and TRBJ2-3; TRBD2 aligns across 7 bases. The CDR3 loop spans 15 amino acids. The V segment lost 5 bases and the J segment 5 bases; nucleotides outside the gene matches: 10. Germline CDR1 is SGHTA and CDR2 is FQGNSA.

The chain is built from TRBV5-1 and TRBJ2-3; possibly TRBD2 for D (6 bases). Per germline, CDR1 SGHRS and CDR2 YFSETQ. The CDR3 length is 16 residues. Deletions cut 3 bases from V and 2 bases from J, with 16 bases between. CDR3 protein: CASSSLAAGNTDTQYF. CDR3 coding DNA: TGCGCCAGCAGCTCCCTCGCCGCGGGGAACACAGATACGCAGTATTTT. The full variable domain, in which reference TRBV5-1 and TRBJ2-3 provide the parts outside the CDR3, is KAGVTQTPRYLIKTRGQQVTLSCSPISGHRSVSWYQQTPGQGLQFLFEYFSETQRNKGNFPGRFSGRQFSNSRSEMNVSTLELGDSALYLCASSSLAAGNTDTQYFGPGTRLTVL.

The rearrangement joins TRBV25-1 to TRBJ2-3, with D possibly TRBD2 on 5 matching bases. Germline CDR1 is MGHDK and CDR2 is SYGVNS. Trimming shortened V by 1 base and J by 1 base, and 9 bases separated the two germline ends. The CDR3 loop spans 15 amino acids. CDR3: CASSEFAGRTDTQYF. Written as DNA, the CDR3 is TGTGCCAGCAGTGAATTCGCGGGCCGCACAGATACGCAGTATTTT.

The genes are TRBV7-9 and TRBJ1-4, with unresolved D. Trimming left V 0 bases short and J 8 bases short, with 7 bases between. The CDR3 runs 13 residues. CDR1 is SEHNR, CDR2 FQNEAQ, per germline (reference sequence). The CDR3 is CASSLAGYEKLFF. CDR3 DNA sequence: TGTGCCAGCAGCTTAGCCGGGTACGAAAAACTGTTTTTT.

Of note for this clone: Other DNA sequences in the sample encode the same CDR3. This chain uses TRBV19 with TRBJ2-3, with 9 bases matching TRBD2. This CDR3 is 14 amino acids long. Germline V gives CDR1 LNHDA, CDR2 SQIVND (reference sequence). Trimming took 6 bases from V and 1 from J; bases not matched to a gene: 2. CDR3 nucleotide sequence: TGTGCCAGTAGAGAGCGGGGGGGCACAGATACGCAGTATTTT. Encoded protein: CASRERGGTDTQYF.

V is TRBV5-1 and J is TRBJ2-2; D is undetermined. The CDR3 loop spans 15 amino acids. The germline gives CDR1 SGHRS, CDR2 YFSETQ. The ends were cut back, 1 base at V and 4 bases at J, with 11 bases in the middle. DNA of the CDR3: TGCGCCAGCAGCTTGTCTTTTATCGCCACCGGGGAGCTGTTTTTT. Encoded protein: CASSLSFIATGELFF.

The chain carries TRBV5-4 and TRBJ1-2, with 11 positions matching TRBD1. The ends lost 5 bases at V and 4 bases at J; junction bases unmatched: 13. Germline CDR1 and CDR2: SGHNT and YYREEE (reference sequence). The length of the CDR3 is 17 residues. CDR3 coding DNA: TGTGCCAGCAGTTGGGGACAGGGGGTTCCTTCGGGCTATGGCTACACCTTC. Translated, it gives CASSWGQGVPSGYGYTF.